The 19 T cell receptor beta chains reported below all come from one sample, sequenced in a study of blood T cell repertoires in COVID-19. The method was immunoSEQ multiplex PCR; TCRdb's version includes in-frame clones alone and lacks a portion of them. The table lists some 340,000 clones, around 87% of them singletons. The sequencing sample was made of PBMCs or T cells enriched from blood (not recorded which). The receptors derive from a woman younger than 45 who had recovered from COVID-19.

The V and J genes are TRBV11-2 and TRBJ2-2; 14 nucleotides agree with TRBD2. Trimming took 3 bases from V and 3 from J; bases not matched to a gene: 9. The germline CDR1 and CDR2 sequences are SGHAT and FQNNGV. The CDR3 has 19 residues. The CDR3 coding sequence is TGTGCCAGCAGCTTTGGCCCGGGACTAGCGGGGGCCCACACCGGGGAGCTGTTTTTT. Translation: CASSFGPGLAGAHTGELFF.

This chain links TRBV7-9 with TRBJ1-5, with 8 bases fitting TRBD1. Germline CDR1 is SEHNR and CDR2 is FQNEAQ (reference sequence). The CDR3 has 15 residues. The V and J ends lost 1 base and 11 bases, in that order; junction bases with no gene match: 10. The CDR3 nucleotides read TGTGCCAGCAGCTTAGGAGCAGCAGGGGGCATGGCCCAGCATTTT. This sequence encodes CASSLGAAGGMAQHF.

The CDR3 DNA reads TGTGCCAGCAGCTTAGTGATCCAACCGGGACAGATCTCGTATGGCTACACCTTC. Translated, it gives CASSLVIQPGQISYGYTF. The V call is TRBV7-2, the J call TRBJ1-2, with 7 bases aligning to TRBD1. The CDR3 spans 18 residues. The trim removed 1 base at V and 5 bases at J, leaving 16 bases unmatched. The germline V gene encodes CDR1 SGHTA and CDR2 FQGNSA. The variable domain in full, completed from reference TRBV7-2 and TRBJ1-2, reads GAGVSQSPSNKVTEKGKDVELRCDPISGHTALYWYRQSLGQGLEFLIYFQGNSAPDKSGLPSDRFSAERTGGSVSTLTIQRTQQEDSAVYLCASSLVIQPGQISYGYTFGSGTRLTVV.

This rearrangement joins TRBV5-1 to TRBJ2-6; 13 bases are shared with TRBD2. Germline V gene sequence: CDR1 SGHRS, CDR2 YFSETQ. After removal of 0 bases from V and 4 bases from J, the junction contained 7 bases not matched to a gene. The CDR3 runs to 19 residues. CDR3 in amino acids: CASSLGLAGGLMGANVLTF. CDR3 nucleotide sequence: TGCGCCAGCAGCTTGGGACTAGCGGGGGGCCTCATGGGGGCCAACGTCCTGACTTTC.

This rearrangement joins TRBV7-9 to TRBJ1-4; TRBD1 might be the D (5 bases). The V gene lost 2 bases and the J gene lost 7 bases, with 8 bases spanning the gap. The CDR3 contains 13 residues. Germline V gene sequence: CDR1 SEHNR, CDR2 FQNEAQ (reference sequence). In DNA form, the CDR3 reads TGTGCCAGCAGCTTAACAGGCCGTGAAAAACTGTTTTTT. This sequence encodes CASSLTGREKLFF.

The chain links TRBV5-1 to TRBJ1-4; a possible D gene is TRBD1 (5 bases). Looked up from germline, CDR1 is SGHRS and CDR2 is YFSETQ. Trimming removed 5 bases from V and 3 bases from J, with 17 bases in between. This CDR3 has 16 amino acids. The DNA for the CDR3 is TGCGCCAGCAGTCCGGTGGCAGGGCAGTCTAATGAAAAACTGTTTTTT. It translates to CASSPVAGQSNEKLFF.

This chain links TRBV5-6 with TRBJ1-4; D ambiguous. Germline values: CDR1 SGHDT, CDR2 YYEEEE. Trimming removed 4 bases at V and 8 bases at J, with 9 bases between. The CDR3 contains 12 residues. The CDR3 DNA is TGTGCCAGCAGCCTGGGAGGGGAAAAACTGTTTTTT. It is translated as CASSLGGEKLFF.

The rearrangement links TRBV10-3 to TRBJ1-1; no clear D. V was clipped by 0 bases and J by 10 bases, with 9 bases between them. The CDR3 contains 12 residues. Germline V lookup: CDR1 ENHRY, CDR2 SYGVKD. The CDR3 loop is CAISESRRGAFF. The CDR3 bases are TGTGCCATCAGTGAGTCGCGGCGTGGAGCTTTCTTT.

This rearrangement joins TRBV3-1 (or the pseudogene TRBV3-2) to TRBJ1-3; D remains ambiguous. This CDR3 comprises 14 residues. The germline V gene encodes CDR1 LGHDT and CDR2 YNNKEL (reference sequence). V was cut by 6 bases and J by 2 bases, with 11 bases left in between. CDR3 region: CASSPSAAGNTIYF. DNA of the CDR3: TGTGCCAGCAGTCCCTCAGCGGCTGGAAACACCATATATTTT.

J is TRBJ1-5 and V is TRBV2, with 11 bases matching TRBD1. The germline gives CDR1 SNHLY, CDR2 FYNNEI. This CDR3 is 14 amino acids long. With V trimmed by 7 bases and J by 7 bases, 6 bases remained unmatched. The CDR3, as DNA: TGTGCCAGCACCGGGACAGGGGGAGGGCAGCCCCAGCATTTT. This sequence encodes CASTGTGGGQPQHF. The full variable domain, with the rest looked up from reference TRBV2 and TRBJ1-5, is EPEVTQTPSHQVTQMGQEVILRCVPISNHLYFYWYRQILGQKVEFLVSFYNNEISEKSEIFDDQFSVERPDGSNFTLKIRSTKLEDSAMYFCASTGTGGGQPQHFGDGTRLSIL.

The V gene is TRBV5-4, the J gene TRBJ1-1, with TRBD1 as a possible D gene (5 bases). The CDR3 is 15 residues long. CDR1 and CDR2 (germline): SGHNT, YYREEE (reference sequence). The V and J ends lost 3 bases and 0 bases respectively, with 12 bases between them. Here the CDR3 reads CASSSRQWVNTEAFF. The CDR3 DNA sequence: TGTGCCAGCAGCTCCCGACAGTGGGTGAACACTGAAGCTTTCTTT. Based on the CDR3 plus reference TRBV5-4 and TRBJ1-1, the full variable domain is ETGVTQSPTHLIKTRGQQVTLRCSSQSGHNTVSWYQQALGQGPQFIFQYYREEENGRGNFPPRFSGLQFPNYSSELNVNALELDDSALYLCASSSRQWVNTEAFFGQGTRLTVV.

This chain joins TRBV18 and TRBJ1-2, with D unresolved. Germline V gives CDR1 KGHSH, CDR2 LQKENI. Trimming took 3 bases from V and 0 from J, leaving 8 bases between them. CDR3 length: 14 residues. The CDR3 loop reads CASSPQIPNYGYTF. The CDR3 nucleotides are TGTGCCAGCTCACCTCAGATACCTAACTATGGCTACACCTTC.

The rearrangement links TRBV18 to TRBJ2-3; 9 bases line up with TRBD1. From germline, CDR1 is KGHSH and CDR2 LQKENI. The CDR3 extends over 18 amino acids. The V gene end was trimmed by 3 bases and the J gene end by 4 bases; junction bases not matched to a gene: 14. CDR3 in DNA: TGTGCCAGCTCACCTAGGGGTACGGGACAGGGTGTCGCAGATACGCAGTATTTT. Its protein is CASSPRGTGQGVADTQYF.

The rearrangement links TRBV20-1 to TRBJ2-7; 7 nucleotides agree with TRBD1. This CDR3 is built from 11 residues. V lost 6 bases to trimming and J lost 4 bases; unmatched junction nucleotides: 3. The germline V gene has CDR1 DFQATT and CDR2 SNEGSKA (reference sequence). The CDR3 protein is CSAYRGYEQYF. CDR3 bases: TGCAGTGCCTACAGGGGATACGAGCAGTACTTC.

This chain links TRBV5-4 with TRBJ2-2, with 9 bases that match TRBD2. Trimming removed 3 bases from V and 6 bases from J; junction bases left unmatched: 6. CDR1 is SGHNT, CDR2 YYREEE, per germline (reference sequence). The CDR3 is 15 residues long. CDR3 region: CASSWGERGAGELFF. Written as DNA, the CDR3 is TGTGCCAGCAGCTGGGGTGAGCGGGGGGCCGGGGAGCTGTTTTTT.

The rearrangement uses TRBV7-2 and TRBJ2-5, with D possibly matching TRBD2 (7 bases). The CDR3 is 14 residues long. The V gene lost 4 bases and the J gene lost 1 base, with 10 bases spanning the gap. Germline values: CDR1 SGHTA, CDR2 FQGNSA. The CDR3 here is CASSWGGLQETQYF. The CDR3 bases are TGTGCCAGCAGCTGGGGGGGGCTCCAAGAGACCCAGTACTTC.

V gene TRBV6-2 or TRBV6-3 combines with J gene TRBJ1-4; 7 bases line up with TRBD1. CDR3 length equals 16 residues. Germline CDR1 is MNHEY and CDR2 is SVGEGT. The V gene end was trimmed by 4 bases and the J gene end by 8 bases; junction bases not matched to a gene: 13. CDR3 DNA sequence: TGTGCCAGCAGTTCCCCGCCGGCAGGGGGACGGGAAAAACTGTTTTTT. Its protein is CASSSPPAGGREKLFF.

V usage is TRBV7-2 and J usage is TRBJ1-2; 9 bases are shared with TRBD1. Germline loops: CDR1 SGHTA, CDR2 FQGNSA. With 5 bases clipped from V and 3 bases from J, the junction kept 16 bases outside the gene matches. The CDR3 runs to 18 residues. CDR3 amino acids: CASSHGRGQGRPYYGYTF. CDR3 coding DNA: TGTGCCAGCAGCCACGGTAGGGGACAGGGAAGACCTTACTATGGCTACACCTTC.

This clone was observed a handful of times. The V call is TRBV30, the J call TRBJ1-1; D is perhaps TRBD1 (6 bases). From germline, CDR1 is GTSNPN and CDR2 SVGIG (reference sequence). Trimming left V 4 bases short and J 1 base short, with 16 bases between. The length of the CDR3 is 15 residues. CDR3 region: CAWIPRGGPNTEAFF. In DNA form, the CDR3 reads TGTGCCTGGATCCCAAGGGGGGGGCCGAACACTGAAGCTTTCTTT.